A selection of T cell receptor beta chains follows, all from one sample in a study of Graves' ophthalmopathy and Graves' hyperthyroidism. TCRdb passed the multiplex PCR reads through MiXCR, listing each CDR3 protein once. Of around 590,000 distinct CDR3 sequences in the sample, under 40% were seen once. The material sequenced was peripheral blood or thyroid tissue (not recorded which). Every receptor here comes from an adult man with Graves' hyperthyroidism. The CDR3 runs from the conserved cysteine through the conserved F or W. The order of the fields is clone size, D gene, J gene, V gene, CDR3 DNA, CDR3 protein. The D gene is left open where the match is weak. Size values are once, few and many counts, or a class for expanded clones, and some rows have none.

NA,NA,TRBJ2-6,TRBV15,TGTGCCACCAGCAGCTTGAGAGCCTCTGGGGCCAACGTCCTGACTTTC,CATSSLRASGANVLTF
NA,NA,TRBJ2-7,TRBV7-3,TGTGCCAGCAGTGAGCCTCGGGGGGCTGGGTCGTACTTC,CASSEPRGAGSYF
many,NA,TRBJ1-4,TRBV12-3/TRBV12-4,TGTGCCAGCAGTGAACACAACCCGGACGAAAAACTGTTTTTT,CASSEHNPDEKLFF
many,NA,TRBJ2-2,TRBV7-9,TGTGCCAGCAGGCGGATGTCCGGGGAGCTGTTTTTT,CASRRMSGELFF
many,TRBD1,TRBJ1-1,TRBV5-8,TGTGCCAGCAGCTTAACAGGACAGGGAATGAACACTGAAGCTTTCTTT,CASSLTGQGMNTEAFF
many,NA,TRBJ2-7,TRBV3-1,TGTGCCAGCAGCCGTACAGGGTTCGAGCAGTACTTC,CASSRTGFEQYF
many,TRBD1,TRBJ1-2,TRBV12-3/TRBV12-4,TGTGCCAGCAGTGCCGGGACAGGGGGGAATGGCTACACCTTC,CASSAGTGGNGYTF
NA,TRBD1,TRBJ1-3,TRBV11-2,TGTGCCAGCAGCTTAAGGACAGGGGTTACAAACACCATATATTTT,CASSLRTGVTNTIYF
NA,TRBD1,TRBJ2-5,TRBV20-1,TGCAGTGCTAGGGGACAGGGGAAAGAGACCCAGTACTTC,CSARGQGKETQYF
many,NA,TRBJ1-6,TRBV6-5,TGTGCCAGCAGTCCCGACAGTATGGCACCCCTCCACTTT,CASSPDSMAPLHF
NA,TRBD2,TRBJ2-2,TRBV15,TGTGCCACCAGCAGAGATCGGACTAGCTTCCACACCGGGGAGCTGTTTTTT,CATSRDRTSFHTGELFF
NA,TRBD1,TRBJ2-7,TRBV7-3,TGTGCCAGCAGGACAGGGGGCCTCGGAGGGCAGTACTTC,CASRTGGLGGQYF
few,NA,TRBJ2-3,TRBV10-3,TGTGCCATCAGTGAGCGAACAGGTACGCAGTATTTT,CAISERTGTQYF
once,TRBD1,TRBJ1-1,TRBV5-1,TGCGCCAGCAGCTTGGGGATCCCGGGACAGGGGAACACTGAAGCTTTCTTT,CASSLGIPGQGNTEAFF
many,TRBD1,TRBJ2-3,TRBV24-1,TGTGCCACCAGTGATTCGCGACAGGGAACAGATACGCAGTATTTT,CATSDSRQGTDTQYF
NA,NA,TRBJ1-2,TRBV29-1,TGCAGCGTTTCTAGCGGGAGGGTCGGCTACACCTTC,CSVSSGRVGYTF
NA,TRBD1,TRBJ1-5,TRBV5-1,TGCGCCAGCACCGCGGGACAGAGCAATCAGCCCCAGCATTTT,CASTAGQSNQPQHF
many,NA,TRBJ2-2,TRBV25-1,TGTGCCAGTCGAGCATGGAACACCGGGGAGCTGTTTTTT,CASRAWNTGELFF
many,TRBD2,TRBJ2-7,TRBV5-1,TGCGCCAGCAGCCCGGCGGGAGGGGCCTACGAGCAGTACTTC,CASSPAGGAYEQYF
NA,TRBD1,TRBJ1-2,TRBV10-3,TGTGCCATCAGTGGCAGGGGGACCTCCTATGGCTACACCTTC,CAISGRGTSYGYTF
many,NA,TRBJ2-7,TRBV24-1,TGTGCCACCAGTGTGACGGGTAGCGAGCAGTACTTC,CATSVTGSEQYF
NA,NA,TRBJ2-1,TRBV5-1,TGCGCCAGCAGCTTCGAAGGACAAGAGCAGTTCTTC,CASSFEGQEQFF
many,TRBD1,TRBJ2-7,TRBV19,TGTGCCAGTAGTATAAGGACAGGGCCCGGCGAGCAGTACTTC,CASSIRTGPGEQYF
NA,TRBD2,TRBJ2-1,TRBV7-2,TGTGCCAGCAGCTTAGGCGGCCTAGCGGGTAATGAGCAGTTCTTC,CASSLGGLAGNEQFF
many,NA,TRBJ1-1,TRBV7-6,TGTGCCAGCAGCTTCTTATCAGGGGCCTTTAACACTGAAGCTTTCTTT,CASSFLSGAFNTEAFF
few,NA,TRBJ2-2,TRBV6-2/TRBV6-3,TGTGCCAGCAGAACTACTAGGGCAGGTACCGGGGAGCTGTTTTTT,CASRTTRAGTGELFF
many,TRBD1,TRBJ1-1,TRBV7-9,TGTGCCAGCAGCGCACGGACAGGGCGAACTGAAGCTTTCTTT,CASSARTGRTEAFF
NA,TRBD2,TRBJ2-3,TRBV5-1,TGCGCCAGCAGCTTCGGACTAGCGGGTCTCACAGATACGCAGTATTTT,CASSFGLAGLTDTQYF
many,NA,TRBJ2-7,TRBV7-8,TGTGCCAGCAGCTTAGACAGGGGAGGGACTTACGAGCAGTACTTC,CASSLDRGGTYEQYF
few,TRBD2,TRBJ2-5,TRBV6-6,TGTGCCAGCAGTTCTATTTCGACTAGCGGGGGTGAGACCCAGTACTTC,CASSSISTSGGETQYF
many,NA,TRBJ1-5,TRBV20-1,TGCAGTGCTAGAGATTCCAGGGAACAGCCCCAGCATTTT,CSARDSREQPQHF
NA,TRBD2,TRBJ2-7,TRBV2,TGTGCCAGCAGGGCCGGGACTAGCGGGATAGGAGAGCAGTACTTC,CASRAGTSGIGEQYF